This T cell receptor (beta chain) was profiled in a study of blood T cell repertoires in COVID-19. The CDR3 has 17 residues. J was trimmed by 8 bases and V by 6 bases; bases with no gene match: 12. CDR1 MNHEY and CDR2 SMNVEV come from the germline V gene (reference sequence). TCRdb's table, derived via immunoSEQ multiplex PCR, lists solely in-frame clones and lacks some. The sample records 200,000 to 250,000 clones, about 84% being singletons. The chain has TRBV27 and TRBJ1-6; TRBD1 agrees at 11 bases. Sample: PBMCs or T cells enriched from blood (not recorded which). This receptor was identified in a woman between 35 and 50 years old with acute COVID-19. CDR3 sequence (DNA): TGTGCCAGCAGGTCGCACTCCGGGACAGGGGGTGATTCACCCCTCCACTTT. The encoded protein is CASRSHSGTGGDSPLHF.